The clone carrying this TCR beta chain was seen repeatedly, ten times or more. Its antigen is as yet unknown. TCRdb used MiXCR to reprocess the 5' RACE reads, holding one entry per CDR3 protein. The table lists 72,000 or so distinct CDR3 sequences, roughly 17% of them singletons. Volunteers at a blood bank in Maryland, USA, were the healthy controls. The data were taken from a study of neurological immune-mediated disorders. General study results and limits: CDR3 amino acid sequences found in expanded clones were never shared across subjects, suggesting private repertoires in all groups. It was HTLV-1-associated myelopathy that showed the most TCR clonal expansion, while multiple sclerosis showed the least, falling below healthy controls.

With 4 bases removed from V and 5 bases from J, the gap between germline ends came to 10 bases. This CDR3 has 13 amino acids. The germline V gene has CDR1 SGHDN and CDR2 FVKESK. The chain has TRBV14 and TRBJ2-3; possibly TRBD2 for D (6 bases). This TCR derives from a woman aged 40 to 55 in good health. Sequences were obtained from PBMCs. The CDR3 sequence is CASSRRDLDTQYF. The CDR3 DNA sequence: TGTGCCAGCAGCCGGCGGGACCTAGATACGCAGTATTTT. Full variable domain (outside the CDR3, taken from reference TRBV14 and TRBJ2-3): EAGVTQFPSHSVIEKGQTVTLRCDPISGHDNLYWYRRVMGKEIKFLLHFVKESKQDESGMPNNRFLAERTGGTYSTLKVQPAELEDSGVYFCASSRRDLDTQYFGPGTRLTVL.